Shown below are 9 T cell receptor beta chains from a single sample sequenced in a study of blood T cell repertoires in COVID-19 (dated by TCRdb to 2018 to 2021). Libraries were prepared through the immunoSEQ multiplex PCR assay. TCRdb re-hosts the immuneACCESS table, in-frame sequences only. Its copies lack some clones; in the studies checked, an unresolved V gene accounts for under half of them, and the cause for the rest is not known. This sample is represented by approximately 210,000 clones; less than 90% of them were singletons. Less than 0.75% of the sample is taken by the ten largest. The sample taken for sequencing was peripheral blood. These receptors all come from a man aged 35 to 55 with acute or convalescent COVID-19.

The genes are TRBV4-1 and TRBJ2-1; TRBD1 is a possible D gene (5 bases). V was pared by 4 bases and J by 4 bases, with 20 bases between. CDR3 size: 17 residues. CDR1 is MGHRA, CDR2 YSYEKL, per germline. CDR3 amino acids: CASSPIPLGPTYNEQFF. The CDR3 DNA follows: TGCGCCAGCAGCCCCATTCCATTGGGGCCTACGTACAATGAGCAGTTCTTC.

The CDR3 protein is CASSLVGQEGSETQYF. CDR3 DNA: TGTGCCAGCAGCTTAGTCGGACAGGAGGGTTCAGAGACCCAGTACTTC. The gene calls are TRBV11-2 and TRBJ2-5; the D gene is possibly TRBD1 (7 bases). The CDR3 consists of 16 residues. The germline V gene encodes CDR1 SGHAT and CDR2 FQNNGV. Between the trimmed V and J ends, which lost 1 base and 4 bases, there was a span of 16 bases. The full variable domain, its missing parts supplied by reference TRBV11-2 and TRBJ2-5, is EAGVAQSPRYKIIEKRQSVAFWCNPISGHATLYWYQQILGQGPKLLIQFQNNGVVDDSQLPKDRFSAERLKGVDSTLKIQPAKLEDSAVYLCASSLVGQEGSETQYFGPGTRLLVL.

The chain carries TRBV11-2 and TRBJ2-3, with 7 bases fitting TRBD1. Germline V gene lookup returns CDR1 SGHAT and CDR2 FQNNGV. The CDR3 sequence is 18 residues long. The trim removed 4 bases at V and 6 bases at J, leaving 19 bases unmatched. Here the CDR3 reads CASSSKFNRGRTLDTQYF. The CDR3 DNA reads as TGTGCCAGCAGCTCCAAATTCAACAGGGGACGGACACTGGATACGCAGTATTTT.

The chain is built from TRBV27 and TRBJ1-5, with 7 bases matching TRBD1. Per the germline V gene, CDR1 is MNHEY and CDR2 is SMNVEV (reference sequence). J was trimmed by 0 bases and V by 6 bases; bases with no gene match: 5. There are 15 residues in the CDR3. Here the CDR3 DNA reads TGTGCCAGCAGCCCGGGACAGATTAGCAATCAGCCCCAGCATTTT. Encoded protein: CASSPGQISNQPQHF.

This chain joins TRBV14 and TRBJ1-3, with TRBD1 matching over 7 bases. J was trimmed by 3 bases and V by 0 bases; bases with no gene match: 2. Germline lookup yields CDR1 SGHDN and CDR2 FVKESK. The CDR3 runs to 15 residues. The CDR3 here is CASSQEGGSGNTIYF. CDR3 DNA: TGTGCCAGCAGCCAAGAAGGGGGCAGTGGAAACACCATATATTTT.

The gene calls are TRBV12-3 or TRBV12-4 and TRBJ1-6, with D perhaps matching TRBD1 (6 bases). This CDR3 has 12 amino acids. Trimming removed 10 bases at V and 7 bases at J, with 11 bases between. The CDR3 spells CATPQGNSPLHF. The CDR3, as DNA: TGTGCCACCCCGCAGGGGAATTCACCCCTCCACTTT.

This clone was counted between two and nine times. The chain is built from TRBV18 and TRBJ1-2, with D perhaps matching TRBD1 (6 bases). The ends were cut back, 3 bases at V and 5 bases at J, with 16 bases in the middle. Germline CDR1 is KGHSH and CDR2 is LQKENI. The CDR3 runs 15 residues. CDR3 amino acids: CASSPDSAGRYGYTF. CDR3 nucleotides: TGTGCCAGCTCACCGGACAGTGCCGGCCGGTATGGCTACACCTTC.

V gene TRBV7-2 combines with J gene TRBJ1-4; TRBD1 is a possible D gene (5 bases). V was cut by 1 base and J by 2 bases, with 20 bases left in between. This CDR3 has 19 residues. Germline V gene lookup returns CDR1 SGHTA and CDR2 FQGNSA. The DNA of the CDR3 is TGTGCCAGCAGCTTAGGGCGACGGGGGATCCGCAGGACTAATGAAAAACTGTTTTTT. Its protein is CASSLGRRGIRRTNEKLFF.

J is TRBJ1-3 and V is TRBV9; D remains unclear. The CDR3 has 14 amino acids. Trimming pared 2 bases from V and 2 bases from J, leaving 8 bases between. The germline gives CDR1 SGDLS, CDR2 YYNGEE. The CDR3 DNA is TGTGCCAGCAGCGTTACCGGGGCTGGAAACACCATATATTTT. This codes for CASSVTGAGNTIYF.